The following is a T cell receptor (beta chain) sequence with its context. What it binds is unknown. This record comes from a study of PD-1 blockade in classical Hodgkin lymphoma. The wider study: Patients in the cohort were put on intravenous nivolumab, 3 mg/kg every 2 weeks.

Notes on the study in general: There was a significant rise in CD4+ TCR diversity by C4D1, with no such rise for CD8+. Newly diagnosed patients had baseline TCR diversity that was reportedly lower than that of healthy donors.

Germline CDR1 and CDR2: MGHRA and YSYEKL. Trimming removed 10 bases at V and 7 bases at J, with 19 bases between. This CDR3 region has 14 residues. Profiled with immunoSEQ multiplex PCR; TCRdb holds only in-frame clones, not every one. The sample shows approximately 12,000 clones, around 80% of them seen only once. All trial patients relapsed after autologous stem cell transplantation. Best overall response was complete response, partial response or progressive disease in these relapsed/refractory classical Hodgkin lymphoma patients. This specimen was peripheral blood mononuclear cells (PBMCs), taken before the second cycle of nivolumab. The TCR originated in a human donor with classical Hodgkin lymphoma. This chain joins TRBV4-1 and TRBJ1-4, with no clear D. As DNA, the CDR3 is TGCGCCACCTACGACCAAAGAGTAGGTGAAAAACTGTTTTTT. It codes for CATYDQRVGEKLFF.